This TCR beta chain was recovered during a study of metastatic and nonmetastatic thyroid tumors. Background on the study: Samples came from malignant and benign thyroid patients, and repertoires were compared across blood and tumor or nodule tissue. Study observations and caveats: According to reports, the diversity of TCR beta was significantly higher in malignant thyroid tumors than in benign nodules, and this held in both blood and tumor samples.

This clone has only a few counts. Antigen unknown. TCRdb called clones again from the PCR reads with MiXCR. Here the sample spans about 70,000 clones, around 20% being singletons. Patients were all untreated before their thyroid surgery. The specimen was blood. The clonotype originates from a female donor with papillary thyroid cancer or a benign thyroid nodule (not recorded which). Some clones in this sample may be carry-over from other donors' samples.

The CDR3 DNA reads TGTGCCAGCAGTACGACAGGGGGTCACTACGAGCAGTACTTC. Translating it yields CASSTTGGHYEQYF. The chain recombines TRBV28 with TRBJ2-7; 9 nucleotides match TRBD1. Germline V gene data show CDR1 as MDHEN and CDR2 as SYDVKM. The CDR3 covers 14 residues. Germline trimming cut 5 bases from V and 3 bases from J; bases unmatched to any gene: 5.